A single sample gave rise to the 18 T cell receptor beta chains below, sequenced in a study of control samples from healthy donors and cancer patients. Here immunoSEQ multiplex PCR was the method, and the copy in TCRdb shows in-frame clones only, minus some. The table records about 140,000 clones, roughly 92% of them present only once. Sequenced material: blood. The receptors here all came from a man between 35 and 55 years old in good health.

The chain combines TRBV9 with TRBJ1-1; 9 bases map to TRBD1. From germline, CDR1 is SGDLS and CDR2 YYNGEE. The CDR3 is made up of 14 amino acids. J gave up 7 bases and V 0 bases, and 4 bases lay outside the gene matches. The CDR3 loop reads CASSVGDRAYEAFF. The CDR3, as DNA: TGTGCCAGCAGCGTAGGGGACAGGGCTTATGAAGCTTTCTTT.

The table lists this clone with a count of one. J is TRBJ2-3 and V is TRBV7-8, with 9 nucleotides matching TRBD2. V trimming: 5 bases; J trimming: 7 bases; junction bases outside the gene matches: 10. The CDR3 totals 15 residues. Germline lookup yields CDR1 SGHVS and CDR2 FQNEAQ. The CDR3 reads CASSRASGTQHTQYF. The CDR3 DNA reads TGTGCCAGCAGCCGAGCTAGCGGGACCCAACATACGCAGTATTTT.

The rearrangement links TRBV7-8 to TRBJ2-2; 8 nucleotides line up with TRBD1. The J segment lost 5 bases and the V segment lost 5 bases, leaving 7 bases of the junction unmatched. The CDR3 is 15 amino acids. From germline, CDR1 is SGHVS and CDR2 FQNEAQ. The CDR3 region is CASSPRTGLTGELFF. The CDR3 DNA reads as TGTGCCAGCAGCCCACGGACAGGGTTAACCGGGGAGCTGTTTTTT.

In nucleotides, the CDR3 is TGCGCCAGCAGTCGAGTTGCGACAGCTATCTACGAGCAGTACTTC. This codes for CASSRVATAIYEQYF. The chain links TRBV23-1 to TRBJ2-7, with a possible D match to TRBD1 (5 bases). TRBV23-1 is identified as an open reading frame with a role that is uncertain. The CDR3 loop spans 15 amino acids. V dropped 4 bases and J dropped 3 bases, with 16 bases sitting between them.

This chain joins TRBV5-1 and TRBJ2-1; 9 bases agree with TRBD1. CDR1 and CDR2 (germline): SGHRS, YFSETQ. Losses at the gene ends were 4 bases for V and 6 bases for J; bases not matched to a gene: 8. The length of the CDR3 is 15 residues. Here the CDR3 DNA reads TGCGCCAGCAGCCTCGGACAGGGGCAATCCAATGAGCAGTTCTTC. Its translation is CASSLGQGQSNEQFF.

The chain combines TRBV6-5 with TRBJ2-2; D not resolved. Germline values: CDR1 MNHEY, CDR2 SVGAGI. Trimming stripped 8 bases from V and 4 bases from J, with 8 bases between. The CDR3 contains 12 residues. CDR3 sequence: CASGTPTGELFF. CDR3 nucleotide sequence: TGTGCCAGCGGTACACCCACCGGGGAGCTGTTTTTT.

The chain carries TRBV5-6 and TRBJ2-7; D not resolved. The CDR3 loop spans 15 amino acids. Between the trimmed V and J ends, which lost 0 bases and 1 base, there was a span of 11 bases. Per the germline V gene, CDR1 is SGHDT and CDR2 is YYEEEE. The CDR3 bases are TGTGCCAGCAGCTTGGTCAGGCTATCATCCTACGAGCAGTACTTC. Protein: CASSLVRLSSYEQYF.

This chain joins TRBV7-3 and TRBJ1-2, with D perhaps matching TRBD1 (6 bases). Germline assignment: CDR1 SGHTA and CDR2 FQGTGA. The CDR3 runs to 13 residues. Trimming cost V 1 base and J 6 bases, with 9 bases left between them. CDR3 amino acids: CASSLSRGDGYTF. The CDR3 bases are TGTGCCAGCAGCTTAAGCAGGGGAGATGGCTACACCTTC.

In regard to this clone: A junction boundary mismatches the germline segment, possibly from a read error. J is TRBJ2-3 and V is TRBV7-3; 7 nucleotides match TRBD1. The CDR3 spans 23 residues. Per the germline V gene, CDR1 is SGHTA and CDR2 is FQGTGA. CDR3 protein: CASSLTNTIVTGETHLRTDTQYF. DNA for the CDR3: TGTGCCAGCAGCCTAACCAATACCATCGTTACAGGGGAAACCCACCTCCGCACAGATACGCAGTATTTT.

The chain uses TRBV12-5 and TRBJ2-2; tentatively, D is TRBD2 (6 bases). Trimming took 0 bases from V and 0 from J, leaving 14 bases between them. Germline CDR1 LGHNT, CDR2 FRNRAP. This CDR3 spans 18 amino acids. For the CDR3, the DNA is TGTGCTAGTGGTTTGGTAACCATCGCGGGGTCGAACACCGGGGAGCTGTTTTTT. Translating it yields CASGLVTIAGSNTGELFF.

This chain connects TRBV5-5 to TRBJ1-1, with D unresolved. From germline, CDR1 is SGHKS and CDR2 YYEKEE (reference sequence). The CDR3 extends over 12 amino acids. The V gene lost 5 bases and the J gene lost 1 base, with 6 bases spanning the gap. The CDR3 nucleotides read TGTGCCAGCAGACAAGCGAACACTGAAGCTTTCTTT. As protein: CASRQANTEAFF. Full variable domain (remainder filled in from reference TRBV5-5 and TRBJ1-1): DAGVTQSPTHLIKTRGQQVTLRCSPISGHKSVSWYQQVLGQGPQFIFQYYEKEERGRGNFPDRFSARQFPNYSSELNVNALLLGDSALYLCASRQANTEAFFGQGTRLTVV.

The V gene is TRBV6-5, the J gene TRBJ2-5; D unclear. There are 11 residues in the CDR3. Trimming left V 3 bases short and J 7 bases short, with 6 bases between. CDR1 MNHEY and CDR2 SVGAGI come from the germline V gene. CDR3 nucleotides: TGTGCCAGCAGTTATGGTACGACCCAGTACTTC. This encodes CASSYGTTQYF.

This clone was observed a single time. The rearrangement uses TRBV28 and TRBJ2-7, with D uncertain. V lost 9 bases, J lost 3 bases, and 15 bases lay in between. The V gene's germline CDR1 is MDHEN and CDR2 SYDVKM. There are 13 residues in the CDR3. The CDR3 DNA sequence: TGTGCCAGTCGAATGGCGGAACACTACGAGCAGTACTTC. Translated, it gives CASRMAEHYEQYF. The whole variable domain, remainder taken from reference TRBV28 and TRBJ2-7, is DVKVTQSSRYLVKRTGEKVFLECVQDMDHENMFWYRQDPGLGLRLIYFSYDVKMKEKGDIPEGYSVSREKKERFSLILESASTNQTSMYLCASRMAEHYEQYFGPGTRLTVT.

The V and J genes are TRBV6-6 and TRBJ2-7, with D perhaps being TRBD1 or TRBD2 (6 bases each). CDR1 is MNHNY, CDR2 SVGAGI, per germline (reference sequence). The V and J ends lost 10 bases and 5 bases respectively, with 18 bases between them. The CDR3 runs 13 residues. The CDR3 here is CAIGRGAGDEQYF. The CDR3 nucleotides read TGTGCCATCGGTAGGGGGGCCGGGGACGAGCAGTACTTC.

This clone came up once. For the CDR3, the DNA is TGTGCCAGCAAGACAGGGTCTGAAGCTTTCTTT. This codes for CASKTGSEAFF. V usage is TRBV11-2 and J usage is TRBJ1-1; 7 bases align to TRBD1. Per the germline V gene, CDR1 is SGHAT and CDR2 is FQNNGV. CDR3 length equals 11 residues. The ends lost 7 bases at V and 6 bases at J; junction bases unmatched: 2.

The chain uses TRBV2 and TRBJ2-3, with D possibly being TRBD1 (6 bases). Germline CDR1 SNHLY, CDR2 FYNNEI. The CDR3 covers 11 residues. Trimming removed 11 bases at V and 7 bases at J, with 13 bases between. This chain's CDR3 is CAGTGTNTQYF. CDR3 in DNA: TGTGCCGGAACAGGGACGAATACGCAGTATTTT.

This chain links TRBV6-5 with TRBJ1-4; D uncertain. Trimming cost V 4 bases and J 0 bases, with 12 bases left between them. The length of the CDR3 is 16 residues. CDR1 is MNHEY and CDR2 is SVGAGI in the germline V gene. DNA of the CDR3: TGTGCCAGCAGTTCATCTCGACAAGCAACTAATGAAAAACTGTTTTTT. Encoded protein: CASSSSRQATNEKLFF.

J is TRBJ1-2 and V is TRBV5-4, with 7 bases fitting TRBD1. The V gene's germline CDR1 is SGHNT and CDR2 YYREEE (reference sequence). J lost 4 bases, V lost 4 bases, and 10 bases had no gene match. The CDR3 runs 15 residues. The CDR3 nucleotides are TGTGCCAGCAGCCCTAACCAGGACAGGAGCTATGGCTACACCTTC. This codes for CASSPNQDRSYGYTF.